The rows below give T cell receptor beta chains drawn from one sample of a study of Graves' ophthalmopathy and Graves' hyperthyroidism. MiXCR was run by TCRdb on the multiplex PCR reads, yielding one entry per CDR3 protein. The sample contains 650,000 to 900,000 distinct CDR3 sequences, roughly 41% of which appear only once. The sequencing input was peripheral blood. Source of these receptors: an adult man with Graves' ophthalmopathy. Both conserved end residues are part of each CDR3. The D gene is left open where the match is weak. Some rows mark clone size as missing; the rest say once, few, many or name a class of expanded clone.

D gene: NA; V gene: TRBV5-6; clone size: few; J gene: TRBJ2-7; CDR3 protein: CASSLERTVEQYF; CDR3 DNA: TGTGCCAGCAGCTTGGAACGGACAGTCGAGCAGTACTTC
D gene: NA; V gene: TRBV24-1; clone size: many; J gene: TRBJ1-2; CDR3 protein: CATSERDRYTF; CDR3 DNA: TGTGCCACCTCCGAAAGGGATCGCTACACCTTC
D gene: NA; V gene: TRBV19; clone size: NA; J gene: TRBJ2-7; CDR3 protein: CASSTGGPAEQYF; CDR3 DNA: TGTGCCAGTAGCACCGGCGGCCCTGCCGAGCAGTACTTC
D gene: NA; V gene: TRBV25-1; clone size: many; J gene: TRBJ1-3; CDR3 protein: CASRAQGLGPGNTIYF; CDR3 DNA: TGTGCCAGCAGAGCACAGGGTCTTGGGCCTGGAAACACCATATATTTT
D gene: TRBD2; V gene: TRBV7-2; clone size: NA; J gene: TRBJ2-5; CDR3 protein: CASSSITSGGAETQYF; CDR3 DNA: TGTGCCAGCAGCTCGATTACTAGCGGGGGGGCTGAGACCCAGTACTTC
D gene: TRBD2; V gene: TRBV29-1; clone size: NA; J gene: TRBJ2-2; CDR3 protein: CSVEDGRGRTGELFF; CDR3 DNA: TGCAGCGTTGAAGATGGGAGGGGTCGAACCGGGGAGCTGTTTTTT
D gene: NA; V gene: TRBV29-1; clone size: many; J gene: TRBJ1-1; CDR3 protein: CSVEKGLNTEAFF; CDR3 DNA: TGCAGCGTTGAAAAGGGATTGAACACTGAAGCTTTCTTT
D gene: NA; V gene: TRBV4-1; clone size: NA; J gene: TRBJ1-1; CDR3 protein: CASSQVPNRNTEAFF; CDR3 DNA: TGCGCCAGCAGCCAAGTACCGAACAGGAACACTGAAGCTTTCTTT
D gene: NA; V gene: TRBV20-1; clone size: NA; J gene: TRBJ2-7; CDR3 protein: CSARQLPRVYEQYF; CDR3 DNA: TGCAGTGCTAGACAACTTCCCAGGGTCTACGAGCAGTACTTC
D gene: NA; V gene: TRBV2; clone size: many; J gene: TRBJ1-4; CDR3 protein: CASQLKEKLFF; CDR3 DNA: TGTGCCAGCCAATTGAAGGAAAAACTGTTTTTT
D gene: TRBD1; V gene: TRBV2; clone size: NA; J gene: TRBJ1-2; CDR3 protein: CASSTGGPYGYTF; CDR3 DNA: TGTGCCAGCAGTACAGGGGGCCCTTATGGCTACACCTTC
D gene: TRBD1; V gene: TRBV19; clone size: NA; J gene: TRBJ1-3; CDR3 protein: CASSMDREGSGNTIYF; CDR3 DNA: TGTGCCAGTAGTATGGACAGGGAGGGCTCTGGAAACACCATATATTTT
D gene: NA; V gene: TRBV4-3; clone size: NA; J gene: TRBJ1-2; CDR3 protein: CASSPLQGNNYGYTF; CDR3 DNA: TGCGCCAGCAGCCCCCTGCAGGGTAATAACTATGGCTACACCTTC
D gene: TRBD2; V gene: TRBV29-1; clone size: many; J gene: TRBJ2-5; CDR3 protein: CSVDRDYETQYF; CDR3 DNA: TGCAGCGTTGACCGGGACTATGAGACCCAGTACTTC
D gene: TRBD1; V gene: TRBV2; clone size: many; J gene: TRBJ2-5; CDR3 protein: CASSELRQGDETQYF; CDR3 DNA: TGTGCCAGCAGTGAACTGCGACAGGGGGACGAGACCCAGTACTTC
D gene: NA; V gene: TRBV20-1; clone size: NA; J gene: TRBJ1-2; CDR3 protein: CSVTPGSTNYGYTF; CDR3 DNA: TGCAGTGTCACCCCGGGGTCTACTAACTATGGCTACACCTTC
D gene: TRBD2; V gene: TRBV2; clone size: few; J gene: TRBJ2-1; CDR3 protein: CASSLAGGYEQFF; CDR3 DNA: TGTGCCAGCAGTTTAGCGGGAGGGTACGAGCAGTTCTTC
D gene: TRBD1; V gene: TRBV5-8; clone size: many; J gene: TRBJ1-2; CDR3 protein: CASSLENRGSGYTF; CDR3 DNA: TGTGCCAGCAGCTTGGAAAACAGGGGATCTGGCTACACCTTC
D gene: NA; V gene: TRBV20-1; clone size: few; J gene: TRBJ2-7; CDR3 protein: CSVIDRLYEQYF; CDR3 DNA: TGCAGTGTTATAGACAGGCTCTACGAGCAGTACTTC
D gene: NA; V gene: TRBV25-1; clone size: NA; J gene: TRBJ2-2; CDR3 protein: CASARGRITGELFF; CDR3 DNA: TGTGCCAGCGCCCGGGGGCGCATCACCGGGGAGCTGTTTTTT
D gene: TRBD2; V gene: TRBV29-1; clone size: many; J gene: TRBJ2-5; CDR3 protein: CSVGASGSGTQYF; CDR3 DNA: TGCAGCGTTGGGGCTAGCGGGAGTGGGACCCAGTACTTC
D gene: NA; V gene: TRBV29-1; clone size: many; J gene: TRBJ2-5; CDR3 protein: CSGVQQETQYF; CDR3 DNA: TGCAGCGGTGTACAACAAGAGACCCAGTACTTC
D gene: NA; V gene: TRBV12-3/TRBV12-4; clone size: many; J gene: TRBJ2-5; CDR3 protein: CASTATETQYF; CDR3 DNA: TGTGCCAGCACTGCGACAGAGACCCAGTACTTC
D gene: NA; V gene: TRBV12-3/TRBV12-4; clone size: NA; J gene: TRBJ2-5; CDR3 protein: CASSSGRALGYF; CDR3 DNA: TGTGCCAGCAGTTCTGGCAGGGCATTGGGGTACTTC
D gene: NA; V gene: TRBV6-6; clone size: NA; J gene: TRBJ2-7; CDR3 protein: CASSYVGDLYEQYF; CDR3 DNA: TGTGCCAGCAGTTACGTCGGGGACTTATACGAGCAGTACTTC
D gene: NA; V gene: TRBV29-1; clone size: NA; J gene: TRBJ1-6; CDR3 protein: CSALTGDNSPLHF; CDR3 DNA: TGCAGCGCCTTGACAGGTGATAATTCACCCCTCCACTTT
D gene: NA; V gene: TRBV29-1; clone size: once; J gene: TRBJ2-6; CDR3 protein: CSPVSVGLGSGANVLTF; CDR3 DNA: TGCAGCCCAGTTTCGGTGGGTCTAGGCTCTGGGGCCAACGTCCTGACTTTC
D gene: NA; V gene: TRBV7-9; clone size: NA; J gene: TRBJ1-5; CDR3 protein: CASSLLPGHLSNQPQHF; CDR3 DNA: TGTGCCAGCAGCCTACTACCAGGACACCTTAGCAATCAGCCCCAGCATTTT
D gene: TRBD1; V gene: TRBV19; clone size: NA; J gene: TRBJ2-5; CDR3 protein: CASMDRQETQYF; CDR3 DNA: TGTGCCAGTATGGACAGGCAAGAGACCCAGTACTTC
D gene: TRBD2; V gene: TRBV20-1; clone size: NA; J gene: TRBJ2-7; CDR3 protein: CSARDTSGFYEQYF; CDR3 DNA: TGCAGTGCTAGAGATACTAGCGGGTTCTACGAGCAGTACTTC
D gene: NA; V gene: TRBV12-3/TRBV12-4; clone size: NA; J gene: TRBJ1-4; CDR3 protein: CASSSRRQTEKLFF; CDR3 DNA: TGTGCCAGCAGTTCACGCCGACAGACGGAAAAACTGTTTTTT
D gene: NA; V gene: TRBV2; clone size: NA; J gene: TRBJ2-5; CDR3 protein: CASSYRVDQPQYF; CDR3 DNA: TGTGCCAGCAGTTACAGGGTGGATCAGCCCCAGTACTTC
D gene: TRBD1; V gene: TRBV5-4; clone size: many; J gene: TRBJ1-2; CDR3 protein: CASSRGQGMDGYTF; CDR3 DNA: TGTGCCAGCAGCCGCGGACAGGGGATGGATGGCTACACCTTC
D gene: NA; V gene: TRBV10-2; clone size: NA; J gene: TRBJ2-7; CDR3 protein: CASSAGSGIEQYF; CDR3 DNA: TGCGCCAGCAGTGCAGGCTCCGGCATCGAGCAGTACTTC
D gene: NA; V gene: TRBV29-1; clone size: many; J gene: TRBJ2-7; CDR3 protein: CSVEVTGAGHEQYF; CDR3 DNA: TGCAGCGTTGAAGTAACCGGGGCTGGGCACGAGCAGTACTTC
D gene: NA; V gene: TRBV2; clone size: NA; J gene: TRBJ1-5; CDR3 protein: CASSAGGRDGQPQHF; CDR3 DNA: TGTGCCAGCAGTGCCGGGGGGAGGGATGGGCAGCCCCAGCATTTT
D gene: TRBD1; V gene: TRBV7-2; clone size: few; J gene: TRBJ2-7; CDR3 protein: CASSPTPGQGTYEQYF; CDR3 DNA: TGTGCCAGCAGCCCAACGCCGGGACAGGGGACCTACGAGCAGTACTTC
D gene: NA; V gene: TRBV10-3; clone size: NA; J gene: TRBJ1-5; CDR3 protein: CAISDIRNQPQHF; CDR3 DNA: TGTGCCATCAGTGACATACGCAATCAGCCCCAGCATTTT
D gene: NA; V gene: TRBV9; clone size: NA; J gene: TRBJ1-1; CDR3 protein: CASSVVNSLNTEAFF; CDR3 DNA: TGTGCCAGCAGCGTAGTTAACAGTTTGAACACTGAAGCTTTCTTT
D gene: TRBD2; V gene: TRBV29-1; clone size: NA; J gene: TRBJ2-1; CDR3 protein: CSATRASGGPGQFF; CDR3 DNA: TGCAGCGCCACAAGGGCTAGCGGGGGTCCTGGGCAGTTCTTC
D gene: NA; V gene: TRBV4-3; clone size: few; J gene: TRBJ2-7; CDR3 protein: CASSQMRSSYEQYF; CDR3 DNA: TGCGCCAGCAGCCAAATGAGGAGCTCCTACGAGCAGTACTTC
D gene: NA; V gene: TRBV5-4; clone size: NA; J gene: TRBJ1-1; CDR3 protein: CASSQGSVDEAFF; CDR3 DNA: TGTGCCAGCAGCCAGGGGTCTGTAGATGAAGCTTTCTTT
D gene: NA; V gene: TRBV24-1; clone size: NA; J gene: TRBJ1-1; CDR3 protein: CATSDYHRRRGTEAFF; CDR3 DNA: TGTGCCACCAGTGATTACCACCGAAGGCGGGGGACTGAAGCTTTCTTT
D gene: NA; V gene: TRBV10-3; clone size: many; J gene: TRBJ1-6; CDR3 protein: CATGQINSPLHF; CDR3 DNA: TGTGCCACAGGACAGATAAATTCACCCCTCCACTTT
D gene: NA; V gene: TRBV20-1; clone size: NA; J gene: TRBJ1-4; CDR3 protein: CSAPGDLAATNEKLFF; CDR3 DNA: TGCAGTGCTCCCGGGGACTTAGCTGCAACTAATGAAAAACTGTTTTTT
D gene: NA; V gene: TRBV10-3; clone size: NA; J gene: TRBJ1-1; CDR3 protein: CASTTMAGAEAFF; CDR3 DNA: TGTGCCAGCACCACAATGGCGGGGGCTGAAGCTTTCTTT
D gene: TRBD2; V gene: TRBV11-2; clone size: NA; J gene: TRBJ2-7; CDR3 protein: CASSWGGGRASEQYF; CDR3 DNA: TGTGCCAGCAGCTGGGGTGGGGGGAGGGCCAGCGAGCAGTACTTC
D gene: TRBD1; V gene: TRBV7-9; clone size: NA; J gene: TRBJ1-1; CDR3 protein: CASSLALDRGAKAEAFF; CDR3 DNA: TGTGCCAGCAGCTTAGCGCTGGACAGGGGGGCCAAGGCTGAAGCTTTCTTT
D gene: TRBD1; V gene: TRBV12-3/TRBV12-4; clone size: many; J gene: TRBJ1-1; CDR3 protein: CASRRQGNTEAFF; CDR3 DNA: TGTGCCAGCAGGAGACAGGGGAACACTGAAGCTTTCTTT
D gene: TRBD1; V gene: TRBV14; clone size: many; J gene: TRBJ2-7; CDR3 protein: CASRPTGGSYEQYF; CDR3 DNA: TGTGCCAGCAGGCCCACAGGGGGCTCGTACGAGCAGTACTTC
D gene: NA; V gene: TRBV9; clone size: few; J gene: TRBJ2-7; CDR3 protein: CASSQDPGTTYEQYF; CDR3 DNA: TGTGCCAGCAGCCAAGACCCTGGGACCACCTACGAGCAGTACTTC
D gene: NA; V gene: TRBV7-6; clone size: many; J gene: TRBJ2-7; CDR3 protein: CASSPPLGEQYF; CDR3 DNA: TGTGCCAGCAGCCCACCTCTGGGAGAGCAGTACTTC
D gene: NA; V gene: TRBV15; clone size: NA; J gene: TRBJ1-1; CDR3 protein: CATSRDRIIERVSLTEAFF; CDR3 DNA: TGTGCCACCAGCAGAGATCGGATTATTGAGAGGGTATCACTCACTGAAGCTTTCTTT
D gene: NA; V gene: TRBV25-1; clone size: many; J gene: TRBJ1-1; CDR3 protein: CANSSSQGWNTEAFF; CDR3 DNA: TGTGCCAACAGTTCCAGTCAGGGTTGGAACACTGAAGCTTTCTTT
D gene: NA; V gene: TRBV2; clone size: many; J gene: TRBJ1-4; CDR3 protein: CASRERGANEKLFF; CDR3 DNA: TGTGCCAGCAGGGAGAGGGGTGCTAATGAAAAACTGTTTTTT
D gene: NA; V gene: TRBV14; clone size: few; J gene: TRBJ2-7; CDR3 protein: CASSPAGTGTYEQYF; CDR3 DNA: TGTGCCAGCAGCCCTGCCGGGACCGGTACCTACGAGCAGTACTTC
D gene: TRBD1; V gene: TRBV10-3; clone size: NA; J gene: TRBJ2-7; CDR3 protein: CAISPGQGPYEQYF; CDR3 DNA: TGTGCCATCAGCCCGGGACAGGGCCCCTACGAGCAGTACTTC
D gene: NA; V gene: TRBV19; clone size: many; J gene: TRBJ1-2; CDR3 protein: CASRGGLHYGYTF; CDR3 DNA: TGTGCCAGTAGAGGAGGGCTCCACTATGGCTACACCTTC
D gene: TRBD1; V gene: TRBV10-1; clone size: many; J gene: TRBJ2-7; CDR3 protein: CASSDGWTGGIYEQYF; CDR3 DNA: TGCGCCAGCAGTGACGGCTGGACAGGCGGCATCTACGAGCAGTACTTC